These 27 T cell receptor beta chains were all obtained from the same sample, sequenced in a study of OX40 agonist ivuxolimab in advanced cancers. Assay used: immunoSEQ multiplex PCR; TCRdb lists only in-frame clones, some missing. This sample has 40,000 or so clones, with around 93% found just once. Material: CD4+ or CD8+ T cells sorted from blood, obtained in a trial of the OX40 agonist ivuxolimab. These receptors came from an adult with an advanced solid tumor such as melanoma, head and neck, liver or kidney cancer.

The V gene is TRBV27, the J gene TRBJ2-1; 8 bases are a match to TRBD2. CDR1 and CDR2 from the germline V gene are MNHEY and SMNVEV (reference sequence). The CDR3 runs to 15 residues. Trimming took 7 bases from V and 3 from J; bases not matched to a gene: 8. DNA for the CDR3: TGTGCCAGCAAAAATAGCGGGACCTACTACAATGAGCAGTTCTTC. Encoded protein: CASKNSGTYYNEQFF.

V gene TRBV5-6 combines with J gene TRBJ2-5, with 12 bases matching TRBD1. V lost 0 bases, J lost 5 bases, and 5 bases stayed unmatched. The CDR3 has 16 residues. Germline V gene data show CDR1 as SGHDT and CDR2 as YYEEEE. Written as DNA, the CDR3 is TGTGCCAGCAGCTTGGATGGGACAGGGGGCCTCGAGACCCAGTACTTC. Translating it yields CASSLDGTGGLETQYF.

CDR3 amino acids: CASPSETREGPTGELFF. The CDR3 nucleotides read TGTGCCAGTCCCTCAGAAACGCGGGAGGGCCCCACCGGGGAGCTGTTTTTT. J is TRBJ2-2 and V is TRBV19, with 9 bases that match TRBD2. V gave up 8 bases and J gave up 4 bases; unmatched junction bases: 14. The CDR3 extends over 17 amino acids. Germline V gene data show CDR1 as LNHDA and CDR2 as SQIVND (reference sequence).

V gene TRBV28 combines with J gene TRBJ1-5; tentative D call: TRBD1 (6 bases). Germline CDR1 reads MDHEN; CDR2 reads SYDVKM. The CDR3 contains 14 residues. Trimming stripped 11 bases from V and 3 bases from J, with 17 bases between. The chain's CDR3 is CASNREENNQPQHF. The CDR3 DNA sequence: TGTGCCTCGAACAGGGAGGAAAACAATCAGCCCCAGCATTTT.

The chain has TRBV5-5 and TRBJ2-5; 14 nucleotides line up with TRBD2. Germline V lookup: CDR1 SGHKS, CDR2 YYEKEE (reference sequence). The CDR3 is 15 residues long. V trimming: 2 bases; J trimming: 5 bases; junction bases outside the gene matches: 2. In DNA, the CDR3 is TGTGCCAGCAGCTTCGGACTAGCGGGAGGCGAGACCCAGTACTTC. Residues: CASSFGLAGGETQYF.

The J gene is TRBJ1-2, the V gene TRBV4-1; no clear D gene. V was pared by 4 bases and J by 7 bases, with 16 bases between. In germline, CDR1 is MGHRA, CDR2 YSYEKL. This CDR3 spans 14 amino acids. The CDR3 DNA reads TGCGCCAGCAGCCCGGCACCTGGGTTTGCTGGCTACACCTTC. It translates to CASSPAPGFAGYTF.

This chain links TRBV11-2 with TRBJ1-4; the D gene is possibly TRBD1 (6 bases). Germline V gene sequence: CDR1 SGHAT, CDR2 FQNNGV. Trimming pared 5 bases from V and 8 bases from J, leaving 15 bases between. The CDR3 runs to 14 residues. In DNA, the CDR3 is TGTGCCAGCAGCCCCGGGGGGGCTAGGGAAAAACTGTTTTTT. Protein: CASSPGGAREKLFF.

The chain combines TRBV9 with TRBJ2-2, with a tentative D call TRBD2 (6 bases). The V and J ends lost 2 bases and 2 bases respectively, with 13 bases between them. The CDR3 totals 16 residues. Germline CDR1 and CDR2: SGDLS and YYNGEE. In nucleotides, the CDR3 is TGTGCCAGCAGCGTGACTAGGGAGAGAAACACCGGGGAGCTGTTTTTT. Translating it yields CASSVTRERNTGELFF.

The chain recombines TRBV28 with TRBJ2-1; 10 positions match TRBD2. The trim removed 3 bases at V and 6 bases at J, leaving 8 bases unmatched. The CDR3 consists of 16 residues. Germline assignment: CDR1 MDHEN and CDR2 SYDVKM. CDR3 in DNA: TGTGCCAGCAGTTTCCTAGCGGGAGCCAAGTTCAATGAGCAGTTCTTC. Its translation: CASSFLAGAKFNEQFF.

The gene calls are TRBV30 and TRBJ2-7; D not certain. CDR3 length: 12 residues. CDR1 is GTSNPN, CDR2 SVGIG, per germline (reference sequence). The CDR3 region is CTWSVGGYEQYV. CDR3 nucleotide sequence: TGTACCTGGAGTGTAGGCGGCTACGAGCAGTACGTC.

A few counts support this clone. The V and J genes are TRBV7-9 and TRBJ1-1; possibly TRBD1 for D (5 bases). The CDR3 sequence is 12 residues long. Trimming removed 5 bases at V and 5 bases at J, with 9 bases between. Germline CDR1 SEHNR, CDR2 FQNEAQ (reference sequence). CDR3 sequence (DNA): TGTGCCAGCAGCCAGGGTAGGACTGAAGCTTTCTTT. Protein: CASSQGRTEAFF.

The V and J genes are TRBV7-9 and TRBJ2-7, with TRBD2 matching 11 bases. This CDR3 region has 15 residues. Losses at the gene ends were 5 bases for V and 1 base for J; bases not matched to a gene: 4. Germline-derived CDR1 and CDR2 are SEHNR and FQNEAQ (reference sequence). CDR3 protein: CASSRTSGSSYEQYF. The CDR3 DNA follows: TGTGCCAGCAGCCGAACTAGCGGGAGTTCCTACGAGCAGTACTTC.

The genes are TRBV28 and TRBJ1-2, with no clear D. This CDR3 contains 14 residues. Trimming cost V 6 bases and J 4 bases, with 15 bases left between them. CDR1 and CDR2 from the germline V gene are MDHEN and SYDVKM. CDR3 bases: TGTGCCAGCAGCTTTGGACTGGGAGGCTATGGCTACACCTTC. Translating gives CASSFGLGGYGYTF.

The J gene is TRBJ2-6, the V gene TRBV9; D call uncertain. The CDR3 is made up of 17 amino acids. V dropped 4 bases and J dropped 0 bases, with 14 bases sitting between them. CDR1 and CDR2 from the germline V gene are SGDLS and YYNGEE. The CDR3 reads CASSNPRVSSGANVLTF. The CDR3 DNA is TGTGCCAGCAGCAACCCTCGGGTCAGCTCTGGGGCCAACGTCCTGACTTTC.

The rearrangement joins TRBV9 to TRBJ1-1, with D unclear. The CDR3 runs to 14 residues. Germline assignment: CDR1 SGDLS and CDR2 YYNGEE. Trimming shortened V by 4 bases and J by 10 bases, and 20 bases separated the two germline ends. The CDR3 sequence is CASSPLGSAGSAFF. The CDR3 region has the DNA TGTGCCAGCAGCCCCCTGGGCAGCGCGGGTTCAGCTTTCTTT.

This clone was seen a single time. CDR3 DNA sequence: TGTGCCAGCAGTGAAAAGTATCCCGCGTTCGCCTCAACTAATGAAAAACTGTTTTTT. Its protein is CASSEKYPAFASTNEKLFF. The chain joins TRBV6-1 to TRBJ1-4, with unresolved D. Germline V gene data show CDR1 as MNHNS and CDR2 as SASEGT. The CDR3 runs to 19 residues. V gave up 2 bases and J gave up 0 bases, with 19 bases separating them.

This chain links TRBV27 with TRBJ1-1; D perhaps matches TRBD1 (6 bases). CDR1 is MNHEY, CDR2 SMNVEV, per germline (reference sequence). V dropped 6 bases and J dropped 6 bases, with 11 bases sitting between them. The CDR3 has 12 residues. CDR3 in DNA: TGTGCCAGCAGAACAGGGCTGGCTGAAGCTTTCTTT. Protein sequence: CASRTGLAEAFF.

This chain joins TRBV4-2 and TRBJ1-3; D not certain. In germline, CDR1 is LGHNA, CDR2 YNFKEQ. Trimming stripped 0 bases from V and 3 bases from J, with 12 bases between. The CDR3 has 16 amino acids. CDR3 coding DNA: TGTGCCAGCAGCCAAGATATAGCAGGTTATGGAAACACCATATATTTT. It yields the protein CASSQDIAGYGNTIYF.

The chain joins TRBV5-4 to TRBJ2-1; possibly TRBD2 for D (6 bases). The germline V and J ends were trimmed by 2 bases and 12 bases, with 12 bases remaining between them. Germline lookup yields CDR1 SGHNT and CDR2 YYREEE (reference sequence). The CDR3 totals 12 residues. For the CDR3, the DNA is TGTGCCAGCAGCTTAACGGGGGTCGCGCAGTTCTTC. It is translated as CASSLTGVAQFF.

This clone came up once. The genes are TRBV7-9 and TRBJ2-5; 8 bases are a match to TRBD1. From germline, CDR1 is SEHNR and CDR2 FQNEAQ (reference sequence). V shed 5 bases, J shed 5 bases, and the junction held 16 bases outside the gene matches. This CDR3 has 17 amino acids. The DNA of the CDR3 is TGTGCCAGCAGCCACCGGACAGGGTTAATAAAAGGGGAGACCCAGTACTTC. Its translation is CASSHRTGLIKGETQYF.

This clone appeared a single time. The chain is built from TRBV7-8 and TRBJ2-2, with 10 bases identical to TRBD1. Germline V gene sequence: CDR1 SGHVS, CDR2 FQNEAQ. The CDR3 is 16 residues long. After removal of 4 bases from V and 3 bases from J, the junction contained 5 bases not matched to a gene. The CDR3 DNA reads as TGTGCCAGCAGCTCCCGGGACAGGGGCGACACCGGGGAGCTGTTTTTT. Its translation is CASSSRDRGDTGELFF.

This clone was found a few times. The chain carries TRBV29-1 and TRBJ1-1; possibly TRBD1 for D (5 bases). This CDR3 region has 13 residues. Germline V lookup: CDR1 SQVTM, CDR2 ANQGSEA. Trimming pared 0 bases from V and 7 bases from J, leaving 12 bases between. Written as DNA, the CDR3 is TGCAGCGTTGAAGATCCGGGGCCTAATGAAGCTTTCTTT. Its translation: CSVEDPGPNEAFF.

This chain links TRBV9 with TRBJ2-3; TRBD2 aligns across 11 bases. The CDR3 consists of 17 residues. Germline trimming cut 3 bases from V and 6 bases from J; bases unmatched to any gene: 12. CDR1 is SGDLS and CDR2 is YYNGEE in the germline V gene. CDR3 nucleotides: TGTGCCAGCAGCGCGGGGACTAGCGGTCCCTTGGGGGATACGCAGTATTTT. Translated: CASSAGTSGPLGDTQYF.

Only a few counts were recorded for this clone. The chain combines TRBV7-6 with TRBJ1-5, with D uncertain. Germline-derived CDR1 and CDR2 are SGHVS and FNYEAQ. CDR3 length: 13 residues. V lost 2 bases, J lost 5 bases, and 7 bases lay in between. Written as DNA, the CDR3 is TGTGCCAGCAGCTTAAACAGCTATCAGCCCCAGCATTTT. It yields the protein CASSLNSYQPQHF. Using reference TRBV7-6 and TRBJ1-5 for the parts outside the CDR3, the full variable domain is GAGVSQSPRYKVTKRGQDVALRCDPISGHVSLYWYRQALGQGPEFLTYFNYEAQQDKSGLPNDRFSAERPEGSISTLTIQRTEQRDSAMYRCASSLNSYQPQHFGDGTRLSIL.

The CDR3 DNA follows: TGTGCCAGCAGTTATTCTTCCGGGACAGGCGACGAGCAGTACTTC. Its protein product is CASSYSSGTGDEQYF. This chain links TRBV6-5 with TRBJ2-7, with TRBD1 matching over 8 bases. The CDR3 is 15 residues long. Trimming cost V 3 bases and J 5 bases; bases outside gene matches: 9. Per germline, CDR1 MNHEY and CDR2 SVGAGI.

This rearrangement joins TRBV19 to TRBJ1-2; a possible D gene is TRBD1 (6 bases). CDR1 is LNHDA, CDR2 SQIVND, per germline (reference sequence). The ends were cut back, 7 bases at V and 2 bases at J, with 20 bases in the middle. The CDR3 consists of 16 residues. Written as DNA, the CDR3 is TGTGCCAGTACCCCCAGGGGCCCCTTGCTGAACTATGGCTACACCTTC. Encoded protein: CASTPRGPLLNYGYTF.

The chain combines TRBV15 with TRBJ2-7, with D perhaps matching TRBD2 (7 bases). The CDR3 is 15 amino acids. Deletions cut 1 base from V and 4 bases from J, with 14 bases between. From germline, CDR1 is LNHNV and CDR2 YYDKDF (reference sequence). The CDR3 loop is CATSRVGGLPYEQYV. The DNA for the CDR3 is TGTGCCACCAGCAGAGTGGGGGGGCTCCCTTACGAGCAGTACGTC.